This T cell receptor beta chain was profiled in a study of early T cells in non-severe SARS-CoV-2 infection. Study in general: Chains stayed unpaired after sequencing of bulk RNA from unsorted whole blood. General study findings and limits: Anti-spike CD8 responses were favored in VDJdb matching, and private and CD4 specificities were missed.

The sample holds a few counts of this clonotype. Its antigen is currently unknown. This CDR3 contains 14 residues. CDR1 is SEHNR and CDR2 is FQNEAQ in the germline V gene (reference sequence). Trimming removed 1 base from V and 2 bases from J, with 8 bases in between. Researchers tagged individual cDNA molecules with unique molecular identifiers. TCRdb reanalysed the 5' RACE reads using MiXCR and keeps one entry per CDR3 protein. The table lists 65,000 to 85,000 distinct CDR3 sequences, 13% of them singletons. Material for sequencing was whole blood. The chain combines TRBV7-9 with TRBJ2-5; D is ambiguous. This clonotype was obtained from an adult who was a healthcare worker with PCR-confirmed SARS-CoV-2 infection or an uninfected control (not recorded which). The CDR3 DNA follows: TGTGCCAGCAGCTTAGTTCAGTATCAAGAGACCCAGTACTTC. This translates into CASSLVQYQETQYF. Variable domain in full (rest from reference TRBV7-9 and TRBJ2-5): DTGVSQNPRHKITKRGQNVTFRCDPISEHNRLYWYRQTLGQGPEFLTYFQNEAQLEKSRLLSDRFSAERPKGSFSTLEIQRTEQGDSAMYLCASSLVQYQETQYFGPGTRLLVL.